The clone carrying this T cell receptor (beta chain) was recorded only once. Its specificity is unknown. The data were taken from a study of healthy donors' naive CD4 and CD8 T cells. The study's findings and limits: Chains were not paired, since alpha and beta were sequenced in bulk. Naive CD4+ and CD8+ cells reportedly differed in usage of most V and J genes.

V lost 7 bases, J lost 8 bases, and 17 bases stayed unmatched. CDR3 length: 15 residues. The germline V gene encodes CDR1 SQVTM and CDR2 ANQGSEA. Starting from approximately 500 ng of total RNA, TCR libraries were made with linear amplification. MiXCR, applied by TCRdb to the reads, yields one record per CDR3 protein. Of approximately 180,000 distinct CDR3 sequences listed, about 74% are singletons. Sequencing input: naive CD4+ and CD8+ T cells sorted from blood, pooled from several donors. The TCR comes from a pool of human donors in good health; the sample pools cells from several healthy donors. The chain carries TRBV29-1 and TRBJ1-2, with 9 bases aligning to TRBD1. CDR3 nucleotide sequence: TGCAGCGCCGGCGGGACAGGGCTCAGTTCGGGAGGCTACACCTTC. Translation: CSAGGTGLSSGGYTF.